These 22 T cell receptor beta chains originate from one sample sequenced in a study of blood T cell repertoires in COVID-19. Produced via immunoSEQ multiplex PCR; TCRdb's table is partial and in-frame only. Of 250,000 to 400,000 clones detected, roughly 90% appear once; the ten largest clones hold 2.9%. The sequencing sample was made of peripheral blood. Receptor source: a woman aged 30 to 39 with COVID-19, enrolled during active disease.

The gene calls are TRBV6-5 and TRBJ1-5; D gene ambiguous. CDR3 length equals 15 residues. V was shortened by 5 bases and J by 3 bases, with 14 bases between the two germline ends. Looked up from germline, CDR1 is MNHEY and CDR2 is SVGAGI. The CDR3: CASSPFEGNNQPQHF. The CDR3 DNA is TGTGCCAGCAGTCCCTTTGAGGGAAACAATCAGCCCCAGCATTTT.

The chain combines TRBV5-1 with TRBJ2-3; 10 positions match TRBD2. Germline V lookup: CDR1 SGHRS, CDR2 YFSETQ. V lost 1 base and J lost 0; bases outside the gene matches: 8. The CDR3 contains 18 residues. CDR3 amino acids: CASSLYLAGAQSTDTQYF. CDR3 in DNA: TGCGCCAGCAGCTTGTACCTAGCGGGGGCACAAAGCACAGATACGCAGTATTTT.

This chain joins TRBV3-1 (or the pseudogene TRBV3-2) and TRBJ1-1; the D is unclear. The CDR3 has 15 residues. Germline V lookup: CDR1 LGHDT, CDR2 YNNKEL (reference sequence). V was shortened by 0 bases and J by 5 bases, with 13 bases between the two germline ends. DNA for the CDR3: TGTGCCAGCAGCCAAGACCAACTCCGAGCAACTGAAGCTTTCTTT. Residues: CASSQDQLRATEAFF.

This clone was found a few times. V is TRBV7-9 and J is TRBJ2-2; TRBD2 matches 7 bases. J lost 4 bases, V lost 5 bases, and 7 bases had no gene match. Germline assignment: CDR1 SEHNR and CDR2 FQNEAQ (reference sequence). CDR3 length: 15 amino acids. Here the CDR3 reads CASSRQTSFTGELFF. CDR3 coding DNA: TGTGCCAGCAGCAGACAGACTAGCTTCACCGGGGAGCTGTTTTTT.

The chain carries TRBV7-9 and TRBJ1-1, with 7 bases matching TRBD1. The CDR3 consists of 12 residues. The J segment lost 5 bases and the V segment lost 6 bases, leaving 3 bases of the junction unmatched. Germline V gene data show CDR1 as SEHNR and CDR2 as FQNEAQ (reference sequence). The CDR3: CASRAGGTEAFF. The CDR3 bases are TGTGCCAGCAGAGCAGGGGGGACTGAAGCTTTCTTT.

Only one count was recorded for this clone. The genes are TRBV4-1 and TRBJ2-7; 8 bases are a match to TRBD1. Looked up from germline, CDR1 is MGHRA and CDR2 is YSYEKL. The CDR3 covers 14 residues. The trim removed 1 base at V and 6 bases at J, leaving 5 bases unmatched. The CDR3 bases are TGCGCCAGCAGCCAAGGACAGGGGATTGGCGAGCAGTACTTC. It is translated as CASSQGQGIGEQYF.

The gene calls are TRBV7-8 and TRBJ1-5, with D perhaps matching TRBD1 (6 bases). V was trimmed by 1 base and J by 0 bases, leaving 10 bases between them. CDR3 length equals 16 residues. Germline CDR1 SGHVS, CDR2 FQNEAQ. The DNA of the CDR3 is TGTGCCAGCAGCTTAGAGGCCAGGGGTAGCAATCAGCCCCAGCATTTT. This translates into CASSLEARGSNQPQHF. The full variable domain, rest sourced from reference TRBV7-8 and TRBJ1-5, is GAGVSQSPRYKVAKRGQDVALRCDPISGHVSLFWYQQALGQGPEFLTYFQNEAQLDKSGLPSDRFFAERPEGSVSTLKIQRTQQEDSAVYLCASSLEARGSNQPQHFGDGTRLSIL.

The J gene is TRBJ2-5, the V gene TRBV9, with D possibly being TRBD1 (5 bases). Looked up from germline, CDR1 is SGDLS and CDR2 is YYNGEE. CDR3 length equals 16 residues. V was clipped by 0 bases and J by 5 bases, with 17 bases between them. Here the CDR3 reads CASSVGQGWAGETQYF. CDR3 DNA: TGTGCCAGCAGCGTAGGCCAGGGCTGGGCAGGGGAGACCCAGTACTTC.

This chain uses TRBV6-5 with TRBJ1-2; D ambiguous. The CDR3 consists of 15 residues. Germline loops: CDR1 MNHEY, CDR2 SVGAGI. V was clipped by 0 bases and J by 0 bases, with 8 bases between them. CDR3: CASSYSSNTNYGYTF. CDR3 coding DNA: TGTGCCAGCAGTTACTCGAGCAATACTAACTATGGCTACACCTTC.

V is TRBV3-1 (or the pseudogene TRBV3-2) and J is TRBJ1-1; 9 bases fit TRBD1. The CDR3 has 14 residues. The V and J ends lost 6 bases and 4 bases, in that order; junction bases with no gene match: 6. Per germline, CDR1 LGHDT and CDR2 YNNKEL (reference sequence). The CDR3 loop is CASSRQGGLTEAFF. In nucleotides, the CDR3 is TGTGCCAGCAGTCGACAGGGGGGACTCACTGAAGCTTTCTTT.

The rearrangement links TRBV6-1 to TRBJ1-1; no clear D gene. Trimming took 3 bases from V and 1 from J, leaving 9 bases between them. Germline loops: CDR1 MNHNS, CDR2 SASEGT. This CDR3 spans 14 amino acids. For the CDR3, the DNA is TGTGCCAGCAGTGACCCGAGTCAGAACACTGAAGCTTTCTTT. It encodes CASSDPSQNTEAFF.

J is TRBJ1-1 and V is TRBV15; a weak D match, TRBD1 (6 bases). The V gene's germline CDR1 is LNHNV and CDR2 YYDKDF (reference sequence). V lost 3 bases and J lost 0, with 11 bases in between. The CDR3 runs 15 residues. CDR3 bases: TGTGCCACCAGCAGCTGGGGGCAGTTGAACACTGAAGCTTTCTTT. The encoded protein is CATSSWGQLNTEAFF. Supplemented by reference TRBV15 and TRBJ1-1, the full variable domain reads DAMVIQNPRYQVTQFGKPVTLSCSQTLNHNVMYWYQQKSSQAPKLLFHYYDKDFNNEADTPDNFQSRRPNTSFCFLDIRSPGLGDTAMYLCATSSWGQLNTEAFFGQGTRLTVV.

The chain joins TRBV27 to TRBJ2-5; D is possibly TRBD2 (6 bases). CDR3 length equals 15 residues. Germline V gene sequence: CDR1 MNHEY, CDR2 SMNVEV (reference sequence). V lost 4 bases to trimming and J lost 5 bases, with 17 bases between them. In DNA, the CDR3 is TGTGCCAGCAGTTACGGGGGAACTGGCAGGGAGACCCAGTACTTC. Its translation: CASSYGGTGRETQYF.

In nucleotides, the CDR3 is TGTGCCAGCAGCTTAACCCGGCAGGGCGCCACTGAAGCTTTCTTT. Its protein is CASSLTRQGATEAFF. The chain has TRBV7-6 and TRBJ1-1; D is perhaps TRBD1 (5 bases). Looked up from germline, CDR1 is SGHVS and CDR2 is FNYEAQ. The CDR3 is made up of 15 amino acids. With 2 bases removed from V and 4 bases from J, the gap between germline ends came to 14 bases.

CDR3 sequence (DNA): TGTGCCAGCAGCCTTCTCGGGCGGGAGGTGAGCAATGAGCAGTTCTTC. Translated: CASSLLGREVSNEQFF. The chain couples TRBV3-1 (or the pseudogene TRBV3-2) to TRBJ2-1; 8 bases align to TRBD2. V lost 4 bases to trimming and J lost 6 bases; unmatched junction nucleotides: 11. Germline V gene sequence: CDR1 LGHDT, CDR2 YNNKEL (reference sequence). The CDR3 loop spans 16 amino acids.

This chain links TRBV11-2 with TRBJ1-6; 8 nucleotides match TRBD1. The CDR3 sequence is 15 residues long. The V gene end was trimmed by 6 bases and the J gene end by 7 bases; junction bases not matched to a gene: 8. Germline V CDR1 and CDR2: SGHAT, FQNNGV. CDR3 residues: CASRMDRVRNSPLHF. Here the CDR3 DNA reads TGTGCCAGCAGAATGGACAGGGTTAGAAATTCACCCCTCCACTTT.

This sequence joins TRBV19 and TRBJ1-4; TRBD1 agrees at 8 bases. With 7 bases clipped from V and 0 bases from J, the junction kept 4 bases outside the gene matches. The CDR3 extends over 15 amino acids. Looked up from germline, CDR1 is LNHDA and CDR2 is SQIVND (reference sequence). CDR3 loop: CASTLQGATNEKLFF. The DNA for the CDR3 is TGTGCCAGTACACTACAGGGGGCAACTAATGAAAAACTGTTTTTT.

This rearrangement joins TRBV29-1 to TRBJ1-3; D ambiguous. The CDR3 consists of 15 residues. V lost 0 bases to trimming and J lost 0 bases, with 9 bases between them. Looked up from germline, CDR1 is SQVTM and CDR2 is ANQGSEA. For the CDR3, the DNA is TGCAGCGTTGAAGATTGGGCAGTCTCTGGAAACACCATATATTTT. It translates to CSVEDWAVSGNTIYF.

The chain joins TRBV29-1 to TRBJ1-5, with D unclear. V shed 7 bases and J shed 3 bases, with 13 bases lying between them. The CDR3 loop spans 13 amino acids. Germline V gives CDR1 SQVTM, CDR2 ANQGSEA. CDR3 protein: CSAREEFNQPQHF. In DNA form, the CDR3 reads TGCAGCGCCAGAGAGGAGTTCAATCAGCCCCAGCATTTT. The full variable domain, in which reference TRBV29-1 and TRBJ1-5 provide the parts outside the CDR3, is SAVISQKPSRDICQRGTSLTIQCQVDSQVTMMFWYRQQPGQSLTLIATANQGSEATYESGFVIDKFPISRPNLTFSTLTVSNMSPEDSSIYLCSAREEFNQPQHFGDGTRLSIL.

V is TRBV5-6 and J is TRBJ2-5, with a tentative D call TRBD1 (6 bases). In germline, CDR1 is SGHDT, CDR2 YYEEEE. The CDR3 has 15 amino acids. Deletions cut 6 bases from V and 0 bases from J, with 15 bases between. The CDR3, as DNA: TGTGCCAGCACCTTTCCGGGACACCACCAAGAGACCCAGTACTTC. It is translated as CASTFPGHHQETQYF.

The sample holds one count of this clone. The CDR3 sequence: CAWTPSGMGGYTF. The CDR3, as DNA: TGTGCCTGGACCCCATCAGGGATGGGGGGCTACACCTTC. The V call is TRBV30, the J call TRBJ1-2; D may be TRBD1 (5 bases). CDR3 length: 13 amino acids. Trimming removed 4 bases from V and 8 bases from J, with 17 bases in between. Germline assignment: CDR1 GTSNPN and CDR2 SVGIG (reference sequence).

The J gene is TRBJ2-3, the V gene TRBV6-5; weak D call: TRBD2 (5 bases). Germline lookup yields CDR1 MNHEY and CDR2 SVGAGI. The CDR3 runs to 13 residues. V was pared by 6 bases and J by 6 bases, with 13 bases between. This CDR3 reads CASSQARGDTQYF. The CDR3 nucleotides read TGTGCCAGCAGCCAGGCCCGAGGGGATACGCAGTATTTT.